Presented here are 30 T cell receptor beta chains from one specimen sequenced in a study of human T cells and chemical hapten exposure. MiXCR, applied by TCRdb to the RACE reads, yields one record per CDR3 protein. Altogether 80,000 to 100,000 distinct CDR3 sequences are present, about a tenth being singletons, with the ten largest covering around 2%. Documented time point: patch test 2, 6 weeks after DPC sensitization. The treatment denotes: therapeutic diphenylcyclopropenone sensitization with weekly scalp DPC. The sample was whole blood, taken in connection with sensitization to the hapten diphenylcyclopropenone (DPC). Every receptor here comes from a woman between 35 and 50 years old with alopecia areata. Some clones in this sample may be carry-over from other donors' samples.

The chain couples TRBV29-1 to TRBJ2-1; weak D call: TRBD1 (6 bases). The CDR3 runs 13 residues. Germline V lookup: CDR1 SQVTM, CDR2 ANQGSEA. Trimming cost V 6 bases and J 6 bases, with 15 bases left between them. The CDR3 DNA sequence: TGCAGCGTGCCGAAAGGACAGAGCAATGAGCAGTTCTTC. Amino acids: CSVPKGQSNEQFF.

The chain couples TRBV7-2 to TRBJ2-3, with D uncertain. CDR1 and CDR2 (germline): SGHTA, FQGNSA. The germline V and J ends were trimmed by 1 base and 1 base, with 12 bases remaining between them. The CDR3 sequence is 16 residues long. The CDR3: CASSLVPGRGTDTQYF. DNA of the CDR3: TGTGCCAGCAGCTTAGTTCCTGGAAGGGGCACAGATACGCAGTATTTT. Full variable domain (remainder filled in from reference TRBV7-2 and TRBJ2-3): GAGVSQSPSNKVTEKGKDVELRCDPISGHTALYWYRQSLGQGLEFLIYFQGNSAPDKSGLPSDRFSAERTGGSVSTLTIQRTQQEDSAVYLCASSLVPGRGTDTQYFGPGTRLTVL.

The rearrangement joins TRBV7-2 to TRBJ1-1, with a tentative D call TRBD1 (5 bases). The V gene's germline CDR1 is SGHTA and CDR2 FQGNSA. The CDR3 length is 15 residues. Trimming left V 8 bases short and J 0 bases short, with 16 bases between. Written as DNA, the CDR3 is TGTGCCAGCGGTTACTGGGGGAGAATGAACACTGAAGCTTTCTTT. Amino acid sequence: CASGYWGRMNTEAFF.

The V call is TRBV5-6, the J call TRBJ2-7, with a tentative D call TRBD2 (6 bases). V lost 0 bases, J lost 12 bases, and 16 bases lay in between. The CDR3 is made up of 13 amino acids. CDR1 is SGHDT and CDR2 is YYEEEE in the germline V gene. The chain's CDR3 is CASSLAGLNIWYF. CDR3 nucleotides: TGTGCCAGCAGCTTGGCGGGACTCAACATCTGGTACTTC.

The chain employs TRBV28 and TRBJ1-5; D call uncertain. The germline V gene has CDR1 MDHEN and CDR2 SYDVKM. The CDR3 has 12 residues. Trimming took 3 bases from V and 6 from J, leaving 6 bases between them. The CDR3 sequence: CASSFPPQPQHF. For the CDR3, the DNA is TGTGCCAGCAGTTTCCCCCCTCAGCCCCAGCATTTT.

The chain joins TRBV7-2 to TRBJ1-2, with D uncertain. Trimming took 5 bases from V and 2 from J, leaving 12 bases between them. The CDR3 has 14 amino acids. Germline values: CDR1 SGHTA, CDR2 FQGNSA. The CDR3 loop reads CASSLHPINYGYTF. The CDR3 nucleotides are TGTGCCAGCAGCCTTCACCCGATAAACTATGGCTACACCTTC.

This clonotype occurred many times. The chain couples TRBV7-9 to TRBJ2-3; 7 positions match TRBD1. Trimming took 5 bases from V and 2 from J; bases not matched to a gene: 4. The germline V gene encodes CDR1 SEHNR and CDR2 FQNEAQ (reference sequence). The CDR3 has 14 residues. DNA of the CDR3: TGTGCCAGCAGCCGAGACAGGGCCACAGATACGCAGTATTTT. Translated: CASSRDRATDTQYF.

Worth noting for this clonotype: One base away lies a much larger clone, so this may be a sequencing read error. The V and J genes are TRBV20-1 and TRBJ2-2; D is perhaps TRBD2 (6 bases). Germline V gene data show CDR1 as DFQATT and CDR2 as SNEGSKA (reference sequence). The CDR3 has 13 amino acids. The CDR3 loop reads CSASGTFTGGLFF. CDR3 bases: TGCAGTGCCTCCGGGACCTTCACCGGGGGGCTGTTTTTT.

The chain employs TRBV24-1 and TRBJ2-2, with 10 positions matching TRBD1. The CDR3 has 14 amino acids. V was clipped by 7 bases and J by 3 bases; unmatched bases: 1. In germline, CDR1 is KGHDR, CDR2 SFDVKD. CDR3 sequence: CATRGTGDTGELFF. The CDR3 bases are TGTGCCACCAGAGGGACAGGGGACACCGGGGAGCTGTTTTTT.

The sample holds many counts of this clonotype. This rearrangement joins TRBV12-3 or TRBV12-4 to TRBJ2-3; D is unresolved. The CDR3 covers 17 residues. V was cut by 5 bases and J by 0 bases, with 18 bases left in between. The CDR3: CASSPPGGPRSTDTQYF. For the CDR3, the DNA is TGTGCCAGCAGTCCCCCGGGTGGCCCAAGGAGCACAGATACGCAGTATTTT.

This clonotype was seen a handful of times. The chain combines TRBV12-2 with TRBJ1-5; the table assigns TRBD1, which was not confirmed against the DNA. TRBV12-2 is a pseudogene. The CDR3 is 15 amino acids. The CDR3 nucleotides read TGTGCAAGTCCCATGAAGGGGGCCAGCAATCAGCCCCAGCATTTT. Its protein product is CASPMKGASNQPQHF.

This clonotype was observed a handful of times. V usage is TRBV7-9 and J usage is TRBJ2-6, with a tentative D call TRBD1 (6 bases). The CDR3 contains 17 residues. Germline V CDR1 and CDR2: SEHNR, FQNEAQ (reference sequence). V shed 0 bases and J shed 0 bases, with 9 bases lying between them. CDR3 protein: CASSLAGRGSGANVLTF. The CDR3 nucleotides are TGTGCCAGCAGCTTAGCGGGCAGGGGCTCTGGGGCCAACGTCCTGACTTTC.

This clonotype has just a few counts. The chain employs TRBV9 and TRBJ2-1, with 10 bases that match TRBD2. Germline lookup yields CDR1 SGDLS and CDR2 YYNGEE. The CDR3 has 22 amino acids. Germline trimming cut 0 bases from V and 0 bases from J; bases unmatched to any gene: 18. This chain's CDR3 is CASSVAPGSSGRPLSSYNEQFF. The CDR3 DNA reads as TGTGCCAGCAGCGTAGCCCCGGGGAGTAGCGGGAGGCCGCTGAGCTCCTACAATGAGCAGTTCTTC. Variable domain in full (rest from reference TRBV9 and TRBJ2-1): DSGVTQTPKHLITATGQRVTLRCSPRSGDLSVYWYQQSLDQGLQFLIQYYNGEERAKGNILERFSAQQFPDLHSELNLSSLELGDSALYFCASSVAPGSSGRPLSSYNEQFFGPGTRLTVL.

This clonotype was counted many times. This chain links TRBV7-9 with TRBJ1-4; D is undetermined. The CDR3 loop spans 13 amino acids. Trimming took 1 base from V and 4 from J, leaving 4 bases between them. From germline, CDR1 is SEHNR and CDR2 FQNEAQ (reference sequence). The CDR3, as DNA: TGTGCCAGCAGCTTAGACAATAATGAAAAACTGTTTTTT. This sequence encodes CASSLDNNEKLFF.

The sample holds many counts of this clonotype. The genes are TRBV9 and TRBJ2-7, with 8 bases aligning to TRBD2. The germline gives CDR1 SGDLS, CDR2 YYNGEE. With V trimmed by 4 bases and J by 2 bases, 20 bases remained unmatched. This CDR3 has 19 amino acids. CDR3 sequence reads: CASSPSGYLGREPPYEQYF. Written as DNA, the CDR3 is TGTGCCAGCAGCCCCAGTGGTTATCTCGGGAGGGAACCCCCCTACGAGCAGTACTTC.

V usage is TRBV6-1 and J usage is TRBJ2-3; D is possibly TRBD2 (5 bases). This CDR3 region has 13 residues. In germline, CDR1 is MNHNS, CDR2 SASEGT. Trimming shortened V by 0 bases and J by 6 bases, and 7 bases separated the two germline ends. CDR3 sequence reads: CASSEARVDTQYF. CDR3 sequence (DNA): TGTGCCAGCAGTGAAGCGCGGGTGGATACGCAGTATTTT.

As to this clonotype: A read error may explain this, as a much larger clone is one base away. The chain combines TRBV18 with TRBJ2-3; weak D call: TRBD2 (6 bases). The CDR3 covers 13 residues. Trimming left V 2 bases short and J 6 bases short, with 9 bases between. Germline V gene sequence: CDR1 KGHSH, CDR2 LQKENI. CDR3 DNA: TGTGCCAGCTCACCAGGCGGGGATGATACGCAGTATTTT. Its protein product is CASSPGGDDTQYF.

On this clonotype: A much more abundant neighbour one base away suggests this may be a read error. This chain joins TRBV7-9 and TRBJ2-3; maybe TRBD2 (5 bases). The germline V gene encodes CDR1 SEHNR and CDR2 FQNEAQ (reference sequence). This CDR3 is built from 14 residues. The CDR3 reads CVSSLLGAADTQYF. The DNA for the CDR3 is TGTGTCAGCAGCTTACTGGGAGCGGCAGATACGCAGTATTTT.

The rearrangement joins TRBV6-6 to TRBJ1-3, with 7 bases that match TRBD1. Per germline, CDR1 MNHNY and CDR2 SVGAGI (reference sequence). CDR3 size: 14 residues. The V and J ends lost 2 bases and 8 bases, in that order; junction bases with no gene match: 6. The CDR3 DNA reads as TGTGCCAGCAGTTACATTCCAGGGGGGGACACCATATATTTT. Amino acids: CASSYIPGGDTIYF.

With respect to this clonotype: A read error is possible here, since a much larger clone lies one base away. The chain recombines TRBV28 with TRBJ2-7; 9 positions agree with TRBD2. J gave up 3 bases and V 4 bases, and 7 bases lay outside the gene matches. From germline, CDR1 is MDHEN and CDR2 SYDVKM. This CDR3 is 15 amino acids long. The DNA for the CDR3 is TGTGCCAGCAGTTCTAGCGGGGAACCTTTCTACGAGCAGTACTTC. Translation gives CASSSSGEPFYEQYF.

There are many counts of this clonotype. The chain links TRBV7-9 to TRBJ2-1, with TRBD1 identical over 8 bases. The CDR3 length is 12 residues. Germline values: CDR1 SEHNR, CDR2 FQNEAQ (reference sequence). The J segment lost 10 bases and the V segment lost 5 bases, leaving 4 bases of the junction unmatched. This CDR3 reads CASSQDRAEQFF. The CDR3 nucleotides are TGTGCCAGCAGCCAGGACAGGGCGGAGCAGTTCTTC.

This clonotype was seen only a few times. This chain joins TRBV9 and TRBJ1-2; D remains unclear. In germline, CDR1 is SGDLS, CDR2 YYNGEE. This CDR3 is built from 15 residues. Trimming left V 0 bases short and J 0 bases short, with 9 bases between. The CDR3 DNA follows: TGTGCCAGCAGCGTAGACCAGGCCCCTAACTATGGCTACACCTTC. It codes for CASSVDQAPNYGYTF.

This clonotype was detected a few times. CDR3 sequence reads: CASSPPGQRNYEQYF. DNA of the CDR3: TGTGCCAGCAGCCCCCCGGGACAGAGAAACTACGAGCAGTACTTC. V usage is TRBV28 and J usage is TRBJ2-7, with 7 bases matching TRBD1. With V trimmed by 6 bases and J by 3 bases, 11 bases remained unmatched. The length of the CDR3 is 15 residues. Germline lookup yields CDR1 MDHEN and CDR2 SYDVKM.

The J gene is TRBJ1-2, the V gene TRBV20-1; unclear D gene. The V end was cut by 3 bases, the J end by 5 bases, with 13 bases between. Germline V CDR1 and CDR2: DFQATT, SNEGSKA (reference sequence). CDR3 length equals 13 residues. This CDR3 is CSASQAIEYGYTF. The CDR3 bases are TGCAGTGCTAGCCAGGCGATCGAGTATGGCTACACCTTC.

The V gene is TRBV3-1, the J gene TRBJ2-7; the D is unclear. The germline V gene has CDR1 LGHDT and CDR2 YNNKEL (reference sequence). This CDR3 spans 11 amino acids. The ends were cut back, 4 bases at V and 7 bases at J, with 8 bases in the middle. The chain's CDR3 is CASSLAWEQYF. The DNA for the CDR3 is TGTGCCAGCAGCCTTGCCTGGGAGCAGTACTTC.

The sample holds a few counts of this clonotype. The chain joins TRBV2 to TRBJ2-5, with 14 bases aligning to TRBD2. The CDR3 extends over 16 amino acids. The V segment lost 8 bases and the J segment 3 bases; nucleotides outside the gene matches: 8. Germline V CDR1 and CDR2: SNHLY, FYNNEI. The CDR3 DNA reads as TGTGCCAGCCTCCCCTGGACTAGCGGGAGGAAAGAGACCCAGTACTTC. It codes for CASLPWTSGRKETQYF.

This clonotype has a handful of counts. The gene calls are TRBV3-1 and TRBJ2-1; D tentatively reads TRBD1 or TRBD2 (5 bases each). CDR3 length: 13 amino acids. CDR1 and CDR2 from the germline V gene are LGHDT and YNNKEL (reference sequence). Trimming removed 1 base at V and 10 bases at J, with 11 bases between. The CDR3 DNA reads TGTGCCAGCAGCCAAGGGTCCGGGACCGAGCAGTTCTTC. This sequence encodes CASSQGSGTEQFF.

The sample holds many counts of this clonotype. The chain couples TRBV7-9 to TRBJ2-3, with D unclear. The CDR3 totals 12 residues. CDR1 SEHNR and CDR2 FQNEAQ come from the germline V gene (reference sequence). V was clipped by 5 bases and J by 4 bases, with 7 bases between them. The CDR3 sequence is CASSVSPDTQYF. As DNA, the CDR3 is TGTGCCAGCAGCGTCTCACCAGATACGCAGTATTTT.

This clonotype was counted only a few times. CDR3 amino acids: CSAISQGADGEQYF. CDR3 in DNA: TGCAGTGCTATATCCCAGGGGGCCGACGGCGAGCAGTACTTC. V is TRBV20-1 and J is TRBJ2-7; 8 nucleotides line up with TRBD1. The junction had 11 bases not matched to a gene; V was cut back by 4 bases and J by 6 bases. The CDR3 contains 14 residues. CDR1 is DFQATT, CDR2 SNEGSKA, per germline (reference sequence).

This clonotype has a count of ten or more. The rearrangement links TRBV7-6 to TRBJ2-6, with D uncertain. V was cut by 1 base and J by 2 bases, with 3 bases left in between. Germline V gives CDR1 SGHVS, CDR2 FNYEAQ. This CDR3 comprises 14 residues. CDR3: CASSLVAGANVLTF. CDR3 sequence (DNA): TGTGCCAGCAGCTTAGTGGCTGGGGCCAACGTCCTGACTTTC. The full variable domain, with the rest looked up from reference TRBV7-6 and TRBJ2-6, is GAGVSQSPRYKVTKRGQDVALRCDPISGHVSLYWYRQALGQGPEFLTYFNYEAQQDKSGLPNDRFSAERPEGSISTLTIQRTEQRDSAMYRCASSLVAGANVLTFGAGSRLTVL.